This is a list of T cell receptor beta chains from one sample in a study of blood T cell repertoires in COVID-19. Clones were read by immunoSEQ multiplex PCR, and TCRdb kept only the in-frame ones, dropping some. The data contain under 300,000 clones, about 85% of them singletons. The sequencing sample was made of peripheral blood. The receptor set was obtained from a woman aged 55-69 years with active or convalescent COVID-19. Both conserved end residues are part of each CDR3. The D gene is left open where the match is weak. Only part of the rows carry a size: once, few, many, or a class if the clone is expanded.

cdr3_aa cdr3_nt clone_size j_call d_call cdr3_length v_call
CASSEGFLGDRGLGGYTF TGTGCCAGCAGTGAAGGTTTTTTAGGCGACAGGGGATTGGGTGGCTACACCTTC . TRBJ1-2 TRBD1 18 TRBV6-1
CASSLGSGGNTIYF TGCGCCAGCAGCTTGGGGTCAGGGGGAAACACCATATATTTT . TRBJ1-3 . 14 TRBV5-1
CASSLGRAGVHF TGTGCCAGCAGTTTAGGCCGGGCGGGGGTGCATTTT once TRBJ1-5 . 12 TRBV3-1/TRBV3-2
CATSRPGGGFNYGYTF TGTGCCACCAGCAGACCCGGGGGGGGATTTAACTATGGCTACACCTTC few TRBJ1-2 . 16 TRBV15
CASSIWGGNQPQHF TGTGCCAGTAGTATATGGGGAGGGAATCAGCCCCAGCATTTT . TRBJ1-5 . 14 TRBV19
CASSQAAAEETQYF TGTGCCAGCAGCCAAGCAGCGGCAGAGGAGACCCAGTACTTC . TRBJ2-5 . 14 TRBV3-1/TRBV3-2
CASSLYGTAEAFF TGTGCCAGCAGTTTATATGGCACAGCTGAAGCTTTCTTT . TRBJ1-1 . 13 TRBV27
CASSSYWGTSGRDGGYEQYF TGTGCCAGCAGCTCCTATTGGGGGACTAGCGGGAGAGACGGGGGCTACGAGCAGTACTTC . TRBJ2-7 TRBD2 20 TRBV11-3
CASSPTHTVNTEAFF TGTGCCAGCTCGCCCACACATACAGTGAACACTGAAGCTTTCTTT . TRBJ1-1 . 15 TRBV18
CASSGLGTGGDGYTF TGTGCCAGCAGTGGGTTAGGGACAGGGGGGGATGGCTACACCTTC . TRBJ1-2 TRBD1 15 TRBV2
CASRPITSVVSTDTQYF TGCGCCAGCAGACCCATTACTAGCGTTGTGAGCACAGATACGCAGTATTTT . TRBJ2-3 TRBD2 17 TRBV5-1
CASRTSGSGNEQFF TGTGCCAGCAGAACTAGCGGGAGTGGGAATGAGCAGTTCTTC . TRBJ2-1 TRBD2 14 TRBV7-3
CASSVGHKSGTDTQYF TGTGCCAGCAGTGTTGGACATAAAAGCGGCACAGATACGCAGTATTTT . TRBJ2-3 . 16 TRBV2
CASSQGLAGANEQFF TGTGCCAGCAGCCAAGGGCTAGCGGGAGCCAATGAGCAGTTCTTC . TRBJ2-1 TRBD2 15 TRBV14
CASSTGQGATDTQYF TGTGCCAGCAGTACGGGACAGGGGGCAACAGATACGCAGTATTTT . TRBJ2-3 TRBD1 15 TRBV6-6
CASGASGTYEQYF TGTGCCAGTGGGGCTAGCGGCACCTACGAGCAGTACTTC . TRBJ2-7 TRBD2 13 TRBV6-5
CASSQTGGTSGYNEQFF TGTGCCAGCAGCCAAACCGGTGGGACTAGCGGCTACAATGAGCAGTTCTTC . TRBJ2-1 TRBD2 17 TRBV28
CASSTGSQLGYTF TGTGCCAGCAGTACAGGATCCCAACTTGGCTACACCTTC . TRBJ1-2 . 13 TRBV12-3/TRBV12-4
CASSLTRSSYNEQFF TGTGCCAGCAGCTTGACAAGAAGCTCCTACAATGAGCAGTTCTTC few TRBJ2-1 . 15 TRBV11-2
CASSQARATNEKLFF TGCGCCAGCAGCCAGGCCAGGGCAACTAATGAAAAACTGTTTTTT . TRBJ1-4 . 15 TRBV5-1
CASTVKGGRTGELFF TGTGCCAGTACCGTGAAGGGGGGGCGAACCGGGGAGCTGTTTTTT . TRBJ2-2 . 15 TRBV19
CAITNWADSGNTIYF TGTGCCATCACCAATTGGGCCGACTCTGGAAACACCATATATTTT . TRBJ1-3 . 15 TRBV10-3
CASSPTGPQETQYF TGTGCTAGCAGTCCGACAGGGCCCCAAGAGACCCAGTACTTC . TRBJ2-5 TRBD1 14 TRBV7-7
CASSNGQYGYTF TGTGCCAGTAGTAACGGACAGTATGGCTACACCTTC . TRBJ1-2 . 12 TRBV19
CASSLRQGLNQPQHF TGTGCCAGCAGTTTACGTCAGGGCCTCAATCAGCCCCAGCATTTT . TRBJ1-5 . 15 TRBV28
CASSSPGQGGLRGNTIYF TGTGCCAGCAGCTCCCCGGGACAGGGGGGATTGCGGGGAAACACCATATATTTT . TRBJ1-3 TRBD1 18 TRBV5-4
CASSEDLESGNTIYF TGTGCCAGCAGTGAAGACCTCGAGTCTGGAAACACCATATATTTT . TRBJ1-3 . 15 TRBV6-1
CASSDTGSYNSPLHF TGTGCCAGCAGTGATACAGGGTCCTATAATTCACCCCTCCACTTT . TRBJ1-6 . 15 TRBV28
CASSLSSGPVQGNEQFF TGTGCTAGCAGCTTGTCTTCGGGACCCGTACAGGGGAATGAGCAGTTCTTC once TRBJ2-1 TRBD1 17 TRBV7-7
CASSPRTSGQETQYF TGTGCCAGCTCACCGAGGACTAGCGGGCAAGAGACCCAGTACTTC . TRBJ2-5 TRBD2 15 TRBV18
CASSGGGFSDTQYF TGTGCCAGCTCGGGGGGCGGTTTTTCAGATACGCAGTATTTT . TRBJ2-3 . 14 TRBV5-8
CASSLGGLGTEAFF TGTGCCAGCAGCTTGGGGGGGCTTGGGACTGAAGCTTTCTTT . TRBJ1-1 . 14 TRBV6-5
CASSVRLAQEQFF TGTGCCAGCAGCGTTAGGTTAGCGCAGGAGCAGTTCTTC . TRBJ2-1 . 13 TRBV9
CASRVQGTDTQYF TGTGCCAGCCGGGTACAGGGCACAGATACGCAGTATTTT . TRBJ2-3 . 13 TRBV12-3/TRBV12-4
CASSESQLAGVLEQFF TGCGCCAGCAGTGAGTCCCAGCTAGCGGGAGTTCTTGAGCAGTTCTTC . TRBJ2-1 TRBD2 16 TRBV10-1
CASSQASGSGVRRNEQFF TGCGCCAGCAGCCAAGCGAGCGGCTCAGGGGTGCGGAGGAATGAGCAGTTCTTC . TRBJ2-1 . 18 TRBV4-1
CASSFRGTEAFF TGTGCCAGCAGCTTCCGGGGGACTGAAGCTTTCTTT . TRBJ1-1 . 12 TRBV13
CASSSGTGAYEQYF TGTGCCAGTAGTTCCGGGACAGGGGCCTACGAGCAGTACTTC . TRBJ2-7 TRBD1 14 TRBV19
CASSARLAGGPHNEQFF TGTGCCAGCAGCGCGCGACTAGCGGGGGGTCCCCACAATGAGCAGTTCTTC . TRBJ2-1 TRBD2 17 TRBV9
CASSQESGGGGSTDTQYF TGTGCCAGCAGCCAAGAGAGCGGGGGCGGGGGTAGCACAGATACGCAGTATTTT . TRBJ2-3 TRBD2 18 TRBV14
CASSPRGLRGSYNEQFF TGCGCCAGCAGCCCCCGAGGCCTACGGGGCTCCTACAATGAGCAGTTCTTC few TRBJ2-1 . 17 TRBV5-1
CSAAENTEAFF TGCAGTGCTGCAGAGAACACTGAAGCTTTCTTT . TRBJ1-1 . 11 TRBV20-1
CASKEQGIYEQYF TGTGCCAGCAAAGAACAGGGGATCTACGAGCAGTACTTC . TRBJ2-7 TRBD1 13 TRBV27